This T cell receptor (beta chain) was documented in a study of T cell repertoires in cytomegalovirus infection. The CDR3 runs to 14 residues. Germline V gene lookup returns CDR1 SGHVS and CDR2 FQNEAQ. The V end was cut by 5 bases, the J end by 2 bases, with 11 bases between. This clonotype showed up many times. TCRdb re-analysed the reads in MiXCR, keeping a single row per CDR3 protein. This repertoire shows about 180,000 distinct CDR3 sequences, around an eighth found once; its top ten account for 25% to 30%. The source is a human donor in good health (CMV status not recorded). Some clones in this sample may be carry-over from other donors' samples. The sequencing sample was made of PBMCs. The chain is built from TRBV7-8 and TRBJ2-3; TRBD1 is a possible D gene (6 bases). CDR3 sequence (DNA): TGTGCCAGCAGCACGGGACACCTCACAGATACGCAGTATTTT. It encodes CASSTGHLTDTQYF.